A single T cell receptor beta chain is shown here with its context. Looked up from germline, CDR1 is LNHNV and CDR2 is YYDKDF (reference sequence). V lost 8 bases and J lost 2, with 10 bases in between. The CDR3 totals 13 residues. The protocol was immunoSEQ multiplex PCR, while the TCRdb copy is restricted to in-frame clones and leaves out a portion. The sample shows some 33,000 clones, roughly nine tenths of them seen only once. The sample belongs to a study of blood T cell repertoires in COVID-19. Study details: Whether acute or convalescent, the COVID-19 samples came from the United States, Italy and Spain. PBMCs, B-cell-depleted T cells, or T cells provided the cDNA or gDNA that made up the material.

The TCR sequence derives from a man between 60 and 70 years old with acute or convalescent COVID-19. This chain joins TRBV15 and TRBJ2-1; a possible D gene is TRBD2 (5 bases). The sequenced material came from peripheral blood. The CDR3 spells CATQLGPYNEQFF. The DNA for the CDR3 is TGTGCCACCCAACTAGGACCCTACAATGAGCAGTTCTTC.